A selection of T cell receptor beta chains follows, all from one sample in a study of long-term antiretroviral therapy in people with HIV. Some clones are missing from TCRdb's copy, which holds only in-frame ones; the method was immunoSEQ multiplex PCR. The sample records roughly 17,000 clones, approximately 95% being singletons. The material sequenced was unsorted PBMCs, taken less than 13 years after starting antiretroviral therapy. The source of these receptors is a man aged 25 to 40 with HIV. Both conserved end residues are part of each CDR3. The D gene is left open where the match is weak. Part of the rows lack a size; the others show once, few, many or a class for expanded clones.

j_call: TRBJ2-6
v_call: TRBV19
clone_size: NA
d_call: TRBD2
cdr3_aa: CASTQRGGWSGANVLTF
cdr3_nt: TGTGCCAGTACCCAGCGCGGGGGGTGGTCTGGGGCCAACGTCCTGACTTTC

j_call: TRBJ1-1
v_call: TRBV6-1
clone_size: NA
d_call: NA
cdr3_aa: CASSEFVEDTEAFF
cdr3_nt: TGTGCCAGCAGTGAATTCGTGGAGGACACTGAAGCTTTCTTT

j_call: TRBJ2-2
v_call: TRBV5-4
clone_size: NA
d_call: TRBD2
cdr3_aa: CASSLQRGRNTGELFF
cdr3_nt: TGTGCCAGCAGCTTGCAGCGGGGGAGGAACACCGGGGAGCTGTTTTTT

j_call: TRBJ2-1
v_call: TRBV5-1
clone_size: few
d_call: NA
cdr3_aa: CASSSLQDNEQFF
cdr3_nt: TGCGCCAGCAGCTCCCTACAGGATAATGAGCAGTTCTTC

j_call: TRBJ2-5
v_call: TRBV10-1
clone_size: NA
d_call: TRBD2
cdr3_aa: CASSEGSGGKTQYF
cdr3_nt: TGCGCCAGCAGTGAGGGTAGCGGGGGTAAGACCCAGTACTTC

j_call: TRBJ2-7
v_call: TRBV2
clone_size: NA
d_call: TRBD1
cdr3_aa: CASSGGQGYEQYF
cdr3_nt: TGTGCCAGCAGTGGGGGACAGGGCTACGAGCAGTACTTC

j_call: TRBJ1-2
v_call: TRBV19
clone_size: NA
d_call: NA
cdr3_aa: CASSIFGGDGYTF
cdr3_nt: TGTGCCAGTAGTATATTTGGAGGGGATGGCTACACCTTC

j_call: TRBJ1-1
v_call: TRBV27
clone_size: NA
d_call: NA
cdr3_aa: CASRGGRLAEAFF
cdr3_nt: TGTGCCAGCAGAGGGGGGAGATTGGCTGAAGCTTTCTTT

j_call: TRBJ2-3
v_call: TRBV28
clone_size: NA
d_call: TRBD2
cdr3_aa: CASSLGGGFTDTQYF
cdr3_nt: TGTGCCAGCAGTTTAGGCGGGGGGTTCACAGATACGCAGTATTTT

j_call: TRBJ2-2
v_call: TRBV5-1
clone_size: NA
d_call: NA
cdr3_aa: CASSLGILNTGELFF
cdr3_nt: TGCGCCAGCAGCTTGGGGATCCTGAACACCGGGGAGCTGTTTTTT